One sample yielded the 8 T cell receptor beta chains listed below, sequenced in a study of blood T cell repertoires in COVID-19. Clones were sequenced by immunoSEQ multiplex PCR, and TCRdb holds only the in-frame ones, with some missing. The profile shows around 100,000 clones, roughly 82% of them singletons. Sequenced material: peripheral blood. These receptor sequences come from a man aged 55 to 70 with acute or convalescent COVID-19.

V usage is TRBV5-4 and J usage is TRBJ2-4, with TRBD1 matching over 11 bases. The CDR3 loop spans 16 amino acids. CDR1 and CDR2 from the germline V gene are SGHNT and YYREEE (reference sequence). With V trimmed by 3 bases and J by 5 bases, 7 bases remained unmatched. CDR3 residues: CASSSGQGAPENIQYF. The DNA of the CDR3 is TGTGCCAGCAGCTCTGGACAGGGGGCGCCGGAAAACATTCAGTACTTC. Combining the CDR3 with reference TRBV5-4 and TRBJ2-4 gives the whole variable domain ETGVTQSPTHLIKTRGQQVTLRCSSQSGHNTVSWYQQALGQGPQFIFQYYREEENGRGNFPPRFSGLQFPNYSSELNVNALELDDSALYLCASSSGQGAPENIQYFGAGTRLSVL.

The chain employs TRBV15 and TRBJ1-2; 9 bases align to TRBD1. Losses at the gene ends were 5 bases for V and 4 bases for J; bases not matched to a gene: 5. The CDR3 totals 14 residues. Germline values: CDR1 LNHNV, CDR2 YYDKDF (reference sequence). The CDR3 loop reads CATSGQGPGYGYTF. Written as DNA, the CDR3 is TGTGCCACCAGCGGACAGGGGCCTGGCTATGGCTACACCTTC.

This clone was seen ten or more times. The CDR3 DNA is TGTGCCAGCAGTGAGTGGGCAGGGGAGTTCTTC. Amino acid sequence: CASSEWAGEFF. The rearrangement uses TRBV6-1 and TRBJ2-1, with D tentatively TRBD1 (6 bases). This CDR3 has 11 residues. Trimming pared 3 bases from V and 14 bases from J, leaving 11 bases between. Germline assignment: CDR1 MNHNS and CDR2 SASEGT.

This sequence joins TRBV7-3 and TRBJ2-5, with D unresolved. This CDR3 region has 16 residues. V lost 2 bases and J lost 5, with 18 bases in between. Looked up from germline, CDR1 is SGHTA and CDR2 is FQGTGA. The CDR3 bases are TGTGCCAGCAGCTTAGAGCCACTAACCTCCCGGGAGACCCAGTACTTC. This sequence encodes CASSLEPLTSRETQYF. Based on the CDR3 plus reference TRBV7-3 and TRBJ2-5, the full variable domain is GAGVSQTPSNKVTEKGKYVELRCDPISGHTALYWYRQSLGQGPEFLIYFQGTGAADDSGLPNDRFFAVRPEGSVSTLKIQRTERGDSAVYLCASSLEPLTSRETQYFGPGTRLLVL.

V usage is TRBV19 and J usage is TRBJ1-5; tentative D call: TRBD1 (6 bases). Per the germline V gene, CDR1 is LNHDA and CDR2 is SQIVND (reference sequence). The CDR3 is 16 residues long. Trimming removed 2 bases from V and 2 bases from J, with 13 bases in between. CDR3 in DNA: TGTGCCAGTAGTATAACCCCACAGGGAGGCAATCAGCCCCAGCATTTT. Its translation: CASSITPQGGNQPQHF.

The chain is built from TRBV7-2 and TRBJ2-3; 14 bases match TRBD2. Germline V CDR1 and CDR2: SGHTA, FQGNSA. Losses at the gene ends were 2 bases for V and 4 bases for J; bases not matched to a gene: 5. There are 17 residues in the CDR3. The CDR3 region is CASSLTGTSGGADTQYF. CDR3 nucleotides: TGTGCCAGCAGCTTAACCGGGACTAGCGGGGGAGCAGATACGCAGTATTTT. The full variable domain, its missing parts supplied by reference TRBV7-2 and TRBJ2-3, is GAGVSQSPSNKVTEKGKDVELRCDPISGHTALYWYRQSLGQGLEFLIYFQGNSAPDKSGLPSDRFSAERTGGSVSTLTIQRTQQEDSAVYLCASSLTGTSGGADTQYFGPGTRLTVL.

The rearrangement uses TRBV12-3 or TRBV12-4 and TRBJ2-1, with D perhaps TRBD1 (5 bases). With 7 bases removed from V and 8 bases from J, the gap between germline ends came to 15 bases. CDR3 length equals 13 residues. The CDR3 DNA follows: TGTGCCAGCAACCAACAGGTACTGGATGAGCAGTTCTTC. Its translation: CASNQQVLDEQFF.

The rearrangement links TRBV7-2 to TRBJ2-7, with TRBD2 matching 8 bases. J was trimmed by 5 bases and V by 1 base; bases with no gene match: 7. The CDR3 is 15 amino acids. Germline loops: CDR1 SGHTA, CDR2 FQGNSA. The CDR3 DNA reads TGTGCCAGCAGCTTAGGAACCCTAGCGGGTAACGAGCAGTACTTC. It codes for CASSLGTLAGNEQYF.